Following are 8 T cell receptor beta chains from one sample sequenced in a study of cytomegalovirus exposure and HLA in healthy donors. This PCR relied on a set of 60 Vbeta primers and 13 Jbeta primers. The protocol was immunoSEQ multiplex PCR, while the TCRdb copy is restricted to in-frame clones and leaves out a portion. The sample has fewer than 150,000 clones, 75% to 90% seen once. Sequencing was done on a sample of PBMCs. These receptors all come from a female donor in good health and CMV-seropositive.

The rearrangement uses TRBV4-3 and TRBJ1-5; D is unresolved. V was clipped by 0 bases and J by 7 bases, with 7 bases between them. This CDR3 is built from 13 residues. Per germline, CDR1 LGHNA and CDR2 YSLEER. The CDR3 region has the DNA TGCGCCAGCAGCCAAGAGGAGAGGCAGCCCCAGCATTTT. As protein: CASSQEERQPQHF.

The chain recombines TRBV6-1 with TRBJ1-5; TRBD1 aligns across 7 bases. The germline V gene has CDR1 MNHNS and CDR2 SASEGT. V shed 10 bases, J shed 3 bases, and the junction held 6 bases outside the gene matches. The CDR3 spans 13 residues. This CDR3 reads CAILGTANQPQHF. Here the CDR3 DNA reads TGTGCCATCTTAGGGACAGCCAATCAGCCCCAGCATTTT.

This clone was seen only once. The chain uses TRBV27 and TRBJ2-1; 9 bases map to TRBD1. The CDR3 length is 15 residues. CDR1 MNHEY and CDR2 SMNVEV come from the germline V gene (reference sequence). With V trimmed by 2 bases and J by 6 bases, 5 bases remained unmatched. The CDR3 sequence is CASSLPPTGGNEQFF. The CDR3 DNA follows: TGTGCCAGCAGTTTACCTCCGACAGGGGGCAATGAGCAGTTCTTC.

This clone was found a few times. The same CDR3 can be traced to other DNA sequences in this sample. The V call is TRBV7-2, the J call TRBJ1-1; maybe TRBD1 (5 bases). Looked up from germline, CDR1 is SGHTA and CDR2 is FQGNSA. The length of the CDR3 is 13 residues. Trimming stripped 2 bases from V and 1 base from J, with 5 bases between. The DNA of the CDR3 is TGTGCCAGCAGCTTAACAGGGAACACTGAAGCTTTCTTT. Protein product: CASSLTGNTEAFF.

The sample holds a few counts of this clone. This chain connects TRBV7-8 to TRBJ2-7, with 8 nucleotides matching TRBD2. The CDR3 runs 15 residues. J was trimmed by 12 bases and V by 5 bases; bases with no gene match: 18. Looked up from germline, CDR1 is SGHVS and CDR2 is FQNEAQ. The CDR3 protein is CASSVSGERGSFRYF. CDR3 DNA sequence: TGTGCCAGCAGCGTTAGTGGGGAGCGGGGGTCCTTCCGGTACTTC.

The chain has TRBV27 and TRBJ2-5; the D gene is possibly TRBD2 (6 bases). This CDR3 is built from 14 residues. V was cut by 3 bases and J by 4 bases, with 12 bases left in between. Germline V gives CDR1 MNHEY, CDR2 SMNVEV (reference sequence). The CDR3 DNA sequence: TGTGCCAGCAGTTTCGGGCGGGGAACAGAGACCCAGTACTTC. Residues: CASSFGRGTETQYF.

This clone was detected only once. The chain employs TRBV29-1 and TRBJ1-3; D gene ambiguous. The V gene's germline CDR1 is SQVTM and CDR2 ANQGSEA. V lost 0 bases, J lost 0 bases, and 3 bases lay in between. There are 13 residues in the CDR3. CDR3 amino acids: CSVEDISGNTIYF. The CDR3, as DNA: TGCAGCGTTGAAGACATCTCTGGAAACACCATATATTTT.

The V and J genes are TRBV27 and TRBJ1-5; 7 bases fit TRBD1. The germline V gene has CDR1 MNHEY and CDR2 SMNVEV (reference sequence). This CDR3 region has 15 residues. V shed 3 bases and J 6 bases; nucleotides not matched to a gene: 8. CDR3 sequence reads: CASSFRQGVAQPQHF. The CDR3 DNA sequence: TGTGCCAGCAGTTTCAGACAGGGAGTAGCTCAGCCCCAGCATTTT.